These 21 T cell receptor beta chains were sequenced from one sample in a study of molecular identifiers for immune sequencing clone quantification. Each CDR3 protein is one row after TCRdb ran MiXCR on the PCR reads. The data hold more than 85,000 distinct CDR3 sequences, with roughly 38% observed a single time. The sequencing sample was made of naive CD8+ T cells from blood, with Jurkat cell RNA spiked in. Described subset: FACS-sorted CD8+CD4-CCR7+CD45RA+ naive T cells. These TCRs come from a human donor in good health. Some libraries in this study had Jurkat cell RNA spiked in.

The CDR3 here is CASSHVGGVRNIQYF. The CDR3 bases are TGTGCCAGCAGCCACGTGGGGGGCGTAAGAAACATTCAGTACTTC. The V gene is TRBV14, the J gene TRBJ2-4, with D possibly being TRBD1 or TRBD2 (6 bases each). V was clipped by 3 bases and J by 6 bases, with 15 bases between them. The CDR3 is 15 residues long. Germline V CDR1 and CDR2: SGHDN, FVKESK.

The chain carries TRBV6-2 or TRBV6-3 and TRBJ2-3, with a weak D call TRBD1 (6 bases). The length of the CDR3 is 16 residues. Between the trimmed V and J ends, which lost 4 bases and 0 bases, there was a span of 14 bases. CDR1 MNHEY and CDR2 SVGEGT come from the germline V gene. This CDR3 reads CASSSRDKASTDTQYF. The CDR3 region has the DNA TGTGCCAGCAGTTCCCGGGACAAAGCTAGCACAGATACGCAGTATTTT.

This clonotype occurred a few times. The CDR3 DNA reads as TGTGCCAGCACCAGTACAGGGGACACCGGGGAGCTGTTTTTT. Amino acid sequence: CASTSTGDTGELFF. The chain employs TRBV11-2 and TRBJ2-2; 7 nucleotides align to TRBD1. V shed 7 bases, J shed 3 bases, and the junction held 5 bases outside the gene matches. Per the germline V gene, CDR1 is SGHAT and CDR2 is FQNNGV. The CDR3 contains 14 residues.

The genes are TRBV15 and TRBJ2-3; no clear D gene. V was shortened by 3 bases and J by 2 bases, with 18 bases between the two germline ends. The CDR3 is made up of 17 amino acids. Per germline, CDR1 LNHNV and CDR2 YYDKDF (reference sequence). The CDR3: CATSRRRRLPYTDTQYF. As DNA, the CDR3 is TGTGCCACCAGCAGGAGGCGAAGACTCCCATACACAGATACGCAGTATTTT.

There are a few counts of this clonotype. A junction end diverges from the germline sequence, so it may reflect a read error. V usage is TRBV7-9 and J usage is TRBJ2-4; TRBD2 aligns across 7 bases. This CDR3 has 12 residues. Looked up from germline, CDR1 is SEHNR and CDR2 is FQNEAQ (reference sequence). The chain's CDR3 is CASSFDGGTFHF. In DNA form, the CDR3 reads TGTGCCAGCAGCTTTGACGGGGGGACTTTCCACTTC.

This clonotype was counted at least ten times. The genes are TRBV29-1 and TRBJ2-5, with D tentatively TRBD1 or TRBD2 (5 bases each). Trimming removed 1 base from V and 4 bases from J, with 16 bases in between. This CDR3 is 15 amino acids long. CDR1 and CDR2 (germline): SQVTM, ANQGSEA. The CDR3 sequence: CSVEGEGPGVETQYF. The CDR3 DNA follows: TGCAGCGTTGAAGGAGAGGGACCCGGTGTAGAGACCCAGTACTTC.

The chain links TRBV7-3 to TRBJ2-3, with 7 bases that match TRBD2. CDR1 is SGHTA, CDR2 FQGTGA, per germline. This CDR3 comprises 15 residues. Losses at the gene ends were 4 bases for V and 3 bases for J; bases not matched to a gene: 7. CDR3 in DNA: TGTGCCAGCAGCTCCGGGACTACCGAAACAGATACGCAGTATTTT. Residues: CASSSGTTETDTQYF.

This clonotype came up once. One junction end disagrees with the germline gene, perhaps due to a read error. This chain joins TRBV27 and TRBJ2-4; D is uncertain. This CDR3 spans 16 amino acids. Germline V gives CDR1 MNHEY, CDR2 SMNVEV (reference sequence). CDR3 DNA: TGTGCCAGCAGTTTATCAGGATGGGTAGCCAAAAACATTCTGTACTTC. It specifies CASSLSGWVAKNILYF.

This clonotype was observed many times. The V gene is TRBV12-3 or TRBV12-4, the J gene TRBJ1-1; D ambiguous. Deletions cut 3 bases from V and 8 bases from J, with 10 bases between. This CDR3 comprises 12 residues. The CDR3 region is CASSLSGTEAFF. The DNA of the CDR3 is TGTGCCAGCAGTTTGTCAGGCACCGAAGCTTTCTTT.

On this clonotype itself: A much larger clone differs by one base, so this may be a read error. The chain uses TRBV4-3 and TRBJ1-5; 7 bases map to TRBD1. The length of the CDR3 is 15 residues. Germline CDR1 and CDR2: LGHNA and YSLEER. This CDR3 is CASSQDRSGNRPQHF. CDR3 nucleotides: TGCGCCAGCAGCCAGGACAGGTCGGGGAATCGGCCCCAGCATTTT.

The gene calls are TRBV2 and TRBJ1-5, with D maybe TRBD1 (5 bases). Germline V gene lookup returns CDR1 SNHLY and CDR2 FYNNEI. V lost 2 bases and J 8 bases, leaving 13 bases between the germline ends. The CDR3 length is 14 residues. The CDR3 coding sequence is TGTGCCAGCAGTGAAAGGCGACAGACGGAGCCCCAGCATTTT. Translation gives CASSERRQTEPQHF.

Points on this clonotype: A much larger clone sits a single nucleotide away, making a read error possible. The rearrangement joins TRBV28 to TRBJ1-5; D is unclear. Per germline, CDR1 MDHEN and CDR2 SYDVKM. CDR3 length equals 13 residues. CDR3 in amino acids: CASSLAARQPLHF. CDR3 coding DNA: TGTGCCAGCAGTTTAGCCGCGCGGCAGCCCCTGCATTTT.

This clonotype was counted many times. The V and J genes are TRBV25-1 and TRBJ1-5; D not resolved. Germline V gene sequence: CDR1 MGHDK, CDR2 SYGVNS. CDR3 length: 14 amino acids. Trimming cost V 2 bases and J 8 bases, with 13 bases left between them. The CDR3 DNA is TGTGCCAGCAGTGAACTCGGCCAAGAGAAGCCCCAGCATTTT. Translation gives CASSELGQEKPQHF.

In DNA, the CDR3 is TGCAGCGTTGAAGATCTGCCCGCAGAAACTTACGAGCAGTACTTC. Translated: CSVEDLPAETYEQYF. The rearrangement links TRBV29-1 to TRBJ2-7; D remains unclear. V was shortened by 0 bases and J by 4 bases, with 16 bases between the two germline ends. CDR1 SQVTM and CDR2 ANQGSEA come from the germline V gene. The CDR3 runs to 15 residues.

The chain is built from TRBV24-1 and TRBJ2-3; tentatively, D is TRBD2 (5 bases). V lost 4 bases and J lost 3, with 13 bases in between. CDR1 is KGHDR, CDR2 SFDVKD, per germline. This CDR3 comprises 15 residues. CDR3 residues: CATSDTTSQTDTQYF. The CDR3, as DNA: TGTGCCACCAGTGACACCACTAGTCAGACAGATACGCAGTATTTT.

This clonotype appeared many times. This sequence joins TRBV7-2 and TRBJ2-7, with 8 positions matching TRBD2. The CDR3 totals 13 residues. V dropped 5 bases and J dropped 3; count of bases not matched to a gene: 3. Germline V gene data show CDR1 as SGHTA and CDR2 as FQGNSA. The CDR3 nucleotides are TGTGCCAGCAGCCCACTAGCGGTCTACGAGCAGTACTTC. It yields the protein CASSPLAVYEQYF.

A remark on this clonotype: Germline and junction disagree at one end, which may indicate a read error. The rearrangement links TRBV28 to TRBJ2-7; D ambiguous. Germline CDR1 and CDR2: MDHEN and SYDVKM. CDR3 length: 11 amino acids. CDR3 loop: CASSRVHEQYF. The CDR3 DNA reads as TGTGCCAGCAGTCGGGTTCACGAGCAATACTTC.

As to this clonotype: A junction end diverges from the germline sequence, so it may reflect a read error. This sequence joins TRBV20-1 and TRBJ2-7, with TRBD1 matching over 7 bases. The germline CDR1 and CDR2 sequences are DFQATT and SNEGSKA (reference sequence). The CDR3 length is 14 residues. The CDR3 here is CSATGTVPPYAQYF. CDR3 coding DNA: TGCAGTGCTACCGGGACAGTCCCTCCCTACGCGCAGTACTTC.

The sample holds many counts of this clonotype. The chain couples TRBV20-1 to TRBJ2-7; perhaps TRBD2 as D (6 bases). This CDR3 spans 14 amino acids. V lost 5 bases and J 0 bases, leaving 14 bases between the germline ends. Germline V CDR1 and CDR2: DFQATT, SNEGSKA (reference sequence). CDR3 sequence reads: CSAAGSLSSYEQYF. CDR3 nucleotide sequence: TGCAGTGCTGCCGGGAGTCTGAGCTCCTACGAGCAGTACTTC.

This sequence joins TRBV9 and TRBJ1-3; TRBD1 might be the D (6 bases). The germline CDR1 and CDR2 sequences are SGDLS and YYNGEE. V was trimmed by 4 bases and J by 4 bases, leaving 12 bases between them. The CDR3 contains 14 residues. The CDR3 coding sequence is TGTGCCAGCAGCCACAGGGTCTCGGGAAACACCATATATTTT. It codes for CASSHRVSGNTIYF.

This clonotype was seen a handful of times. V gene TRBV4-3 combines with J gene TRBJ1-2; D gene uncertain. Germline loops: CDR1 LGHNA, CDR2 YSLEER. Trimming left V 0 bases short and J 3 bases short, with 8 bases between. The CDR3 loop spans 14 amino acids. The CDR3 bases are TGCGCCAGCAGCCAAGATGACGGAGACTATGGCTACACCTTC. Its protein is CASSQDDGDYGYTF.